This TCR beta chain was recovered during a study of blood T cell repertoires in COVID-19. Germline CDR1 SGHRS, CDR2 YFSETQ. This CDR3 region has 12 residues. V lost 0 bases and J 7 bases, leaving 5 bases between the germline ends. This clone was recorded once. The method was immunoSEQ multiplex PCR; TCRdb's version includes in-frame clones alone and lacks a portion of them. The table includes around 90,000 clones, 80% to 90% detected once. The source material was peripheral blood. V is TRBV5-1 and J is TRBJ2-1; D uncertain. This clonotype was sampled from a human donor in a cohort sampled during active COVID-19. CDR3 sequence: CASSLVQNEQFF. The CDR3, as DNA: TGCGCCAGCAGCTTGGTGCAGAATGAGCAGTTCTTC.